This entry describes one T cell receptor (beta chain). This sample was taken from a study of CD8 T cells in ankylosing spondylitis. This CDR3 region has 16 residues. CDR1 and CDR2 from the germline V gene are MNHNS and SASEGT. J gave up 4 bases and V 3 bases, and 4 bases lay outside the gene matches. Library preparation for TCR beta used quantitative 5'-RACE with molecular barcodes. TCRdb re-analysed the 5' RACE reads in MiXCR, keeping a single row per CDR3 protein. The data hold just under 350,000 distinct CDR3 sequences, with 14% to 15% observed a single time. The receptor's source is a male donor with ankylosing spondylitis or in good health (not recorded which). Source material: blood, either unsorted or a sorted T cell fraction (not recorded which). This rearrangement joins TRBV6-1 to TRBJ2-3; 13 bases are a match to TRBD2. The CDR3 sequence is CASSEGTSGVADTQYF. CDR3 in DNA: TGTGCCAGCAGTGAGGGGACTAGCGGGGTCGCAGATACGCAGTATTTT.